This T cell receptor (beta chain) appears in the sequencing data of a study of shared clonotypes between healthy human individuals. Deep-level settings were used for running the assay. In the authors' methods: Filtering of immunoSEQ junctional sequences could not match full-length read filtering. TCRdb's copy holds only in-frame clones and misses some; the assay was immunoSEQ multiplex PCR. V and J calls and clone size are copied from that table; D and trimming were computed from the DNA. This sample has about 460,000 clones, with 60% to 80% found just once. The CDR3 has 13 residues. The germline V gene has CDR1 LGHNA and CDR2 YNFKEQ. V dropped 0 bases and J dropped 8 bases, with 9 bases sitting between them.

This sequence joins TRBV4-2 and TRBJ2-3; unclear D gene. Specimen: PBMCs. The receptor was derived from a middle-aged woman in good health. Some clones in this sample may be carry-over from other donors' samples. The DNA of the CDR3 is TGTGCCAGCAGCCAAGACCACCTTACTACGCAGTATTTT. It translates to CASSQDHLTTQYF.